This T cell receptor beta chain is drawn from a study of T cell clones after liver transplantation. The germline gives CDR1 DFQATT, CDR2 SNEGSKA (reference sequence). The CDR3 loop spans 10 amino acids. V lost 5 bases to trimming and J lost 8 bases, with 9 bases between them. Assay used: immunoSEQ multiplex PCR; TCRdb lists only in-frame clones, some missing. This table has nearly 25,000 clones, approximately 68% appearing once. On this clone: Its antigen is as yet unknown.

Broader study findings: Low donor cell numbers restricted donor-reactive repertoire measurement in a couple of subjects.

The chain recombines TRBV20-1 with TRBJ1-2; D is uncertain. The sample consisted of CD4+ T cells from blood, taken before liver transplant. The source is a human donor who received a liver transplant. The DNA of the CDR3 is TGCAGTGCTTCAGAGGGAGGCTACACCTTC. The encoded protein is CSASEGGYTF.